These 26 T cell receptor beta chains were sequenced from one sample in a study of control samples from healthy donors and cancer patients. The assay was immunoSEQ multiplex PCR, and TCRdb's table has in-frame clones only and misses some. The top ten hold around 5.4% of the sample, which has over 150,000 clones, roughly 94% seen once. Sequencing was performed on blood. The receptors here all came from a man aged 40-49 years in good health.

CDR3 region: CASSYFAGGNPDTQYF. In DNA form, the CDR3 reads TGTGCCAGCAGTTACTTTGCGGGGGGAAATCCAGATACGCAGTATTTT. The chain employs TRBV6-2 or TRBV6-3 and TRBJ2-3, with TRBD2 identical over 8 bases. CDR3 length equals 16 residues. Looked up from germline, CDR1 is MNHEY and CDR2 is SVGEGT. V shed 1 base and J 4 bases; nucleotides not matched to a gene: 7.

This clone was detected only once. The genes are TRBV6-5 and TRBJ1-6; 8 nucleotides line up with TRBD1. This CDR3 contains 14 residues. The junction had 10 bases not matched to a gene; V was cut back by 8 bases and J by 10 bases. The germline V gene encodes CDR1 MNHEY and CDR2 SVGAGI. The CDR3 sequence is CASLGQVGSSPLHF. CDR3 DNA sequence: TGTGCCAGCCTGGGACAGGTTGGAAGCTCACCCCTCCACTTT.

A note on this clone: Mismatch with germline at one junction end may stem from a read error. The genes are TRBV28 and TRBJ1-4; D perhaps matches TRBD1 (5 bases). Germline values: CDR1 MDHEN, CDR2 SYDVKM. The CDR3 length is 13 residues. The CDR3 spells CASSFRNVREVGF. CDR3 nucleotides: TGTGCCAGCAGTTTCCGGAACGTCAGGGAGGTAGGCTTT.

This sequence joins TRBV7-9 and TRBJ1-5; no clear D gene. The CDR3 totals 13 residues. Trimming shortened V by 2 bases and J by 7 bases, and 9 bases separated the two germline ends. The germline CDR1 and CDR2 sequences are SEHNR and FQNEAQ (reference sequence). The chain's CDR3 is CASSLTGEQPQHF. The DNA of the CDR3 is TGTGCCAGCAGCTTAACCGGGGAACAGCCCCAGCATTTT.

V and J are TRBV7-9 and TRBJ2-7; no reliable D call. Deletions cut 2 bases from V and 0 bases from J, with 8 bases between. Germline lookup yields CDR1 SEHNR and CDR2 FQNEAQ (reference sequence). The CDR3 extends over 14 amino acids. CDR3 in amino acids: CASSLRPSSYEQYF. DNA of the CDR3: TGTGCCAGCAGCTTACGCCCCAGCTCCTACGAGCAGTACTTC.

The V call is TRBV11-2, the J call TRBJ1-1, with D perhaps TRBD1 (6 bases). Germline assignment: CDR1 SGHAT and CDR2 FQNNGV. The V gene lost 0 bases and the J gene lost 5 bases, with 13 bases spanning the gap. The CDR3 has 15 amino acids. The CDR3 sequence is CASSLEGAGWTEAFF. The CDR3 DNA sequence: TGTGCCAGCAGCTTAGAGGGGGCAGGGTGGACTGAAGCTTTCTTT.

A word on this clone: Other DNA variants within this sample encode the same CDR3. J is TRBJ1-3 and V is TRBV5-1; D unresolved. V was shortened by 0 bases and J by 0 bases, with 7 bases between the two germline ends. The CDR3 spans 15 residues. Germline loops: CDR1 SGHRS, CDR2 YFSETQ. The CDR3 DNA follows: TGCGCCAGCAGCTTGGAGGGCAGCTCTGGAAACACCATATATTTT. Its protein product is CASSLEGSSGNTIYF.

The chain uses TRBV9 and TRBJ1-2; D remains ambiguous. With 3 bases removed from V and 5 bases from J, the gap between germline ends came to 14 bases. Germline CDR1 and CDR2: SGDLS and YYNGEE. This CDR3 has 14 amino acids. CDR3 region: CASSATSEGYGYTF. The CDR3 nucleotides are TGTGCCAGCAGCGCGACATCCGAAGGGTATGGCTACACCTTC.

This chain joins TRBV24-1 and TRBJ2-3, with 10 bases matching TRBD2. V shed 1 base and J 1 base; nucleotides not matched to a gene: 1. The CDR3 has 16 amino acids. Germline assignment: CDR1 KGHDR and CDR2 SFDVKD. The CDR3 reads CATSDFGLAGTDTQYF. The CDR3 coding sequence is TGTGCCACCAGTGATTTCGGACTAGCGGGCACAGATACGCAGTATTTT.

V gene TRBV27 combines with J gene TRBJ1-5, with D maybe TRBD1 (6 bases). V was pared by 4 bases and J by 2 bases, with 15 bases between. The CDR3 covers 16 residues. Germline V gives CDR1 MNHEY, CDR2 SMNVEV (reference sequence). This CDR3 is CASSSRNRDRNQPQHF. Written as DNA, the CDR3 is TGTGCCAGCAGTTCCCGAAACAGGGACCGCAATCAGCCCCAGCATTTT.

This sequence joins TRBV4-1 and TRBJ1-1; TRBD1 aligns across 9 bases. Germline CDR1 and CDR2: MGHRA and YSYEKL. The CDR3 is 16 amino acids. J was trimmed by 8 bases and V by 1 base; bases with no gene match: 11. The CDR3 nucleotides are TGCGCCAGCAGCCAAGGGGCAAGGACAGGGGTACGGGAAGCTTTCTTT. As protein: CASSQGARTGVREAFF.

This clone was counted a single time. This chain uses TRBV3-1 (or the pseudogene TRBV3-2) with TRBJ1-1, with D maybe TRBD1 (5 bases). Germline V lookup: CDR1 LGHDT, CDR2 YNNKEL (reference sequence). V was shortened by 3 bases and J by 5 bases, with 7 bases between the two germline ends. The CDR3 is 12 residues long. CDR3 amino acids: CASSQGLTEAFF. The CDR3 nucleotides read TGTGCCAGCAGCCAGGGGCTGACTGAAGCTTTCTTT.

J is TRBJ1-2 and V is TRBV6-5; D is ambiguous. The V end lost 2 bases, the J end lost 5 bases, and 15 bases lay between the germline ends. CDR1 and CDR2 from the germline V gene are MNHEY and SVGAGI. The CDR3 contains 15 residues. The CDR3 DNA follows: TGTGCCAGCAGTTACAGCCGGGGAGAGCAGTATGGCTACACCTTC. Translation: CASSYSRGEQYGYTF.

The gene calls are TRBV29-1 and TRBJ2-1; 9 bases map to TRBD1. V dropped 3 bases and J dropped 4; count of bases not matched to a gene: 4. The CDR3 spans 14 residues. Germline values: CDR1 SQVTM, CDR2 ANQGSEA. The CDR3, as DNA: TGCAGCGTTGAGGGGACAGGGAGATACAATGAGCAGTTCTTC. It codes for CSVEGTGRYNEQFF.

CDR3 sequence: CASSEFGGISSYEQYF. As DNA, the CDR3 is TGTGCCAGCAGTGAATTTGGAGGGATCAGCTCCTACGAGCAGTACTTC. The V call is TRBV25-1, the J call TRBJ2-7, with D possibly TRBD2 on 6 matching bases. The CDR3 contains 16 residues. Germline V lookup: CDR1 MGHDK, CDR2 SYGVNS. V shed 1 base and J shed 0 bases, with 13 bases lying between them.

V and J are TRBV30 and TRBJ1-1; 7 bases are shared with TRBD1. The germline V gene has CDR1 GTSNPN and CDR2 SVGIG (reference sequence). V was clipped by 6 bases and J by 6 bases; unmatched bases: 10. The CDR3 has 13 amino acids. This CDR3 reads CACSPTGIAEAFF. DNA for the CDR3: TGTGCCTGTTCCCCGACAGGGATCGCTGAAGCTTTCTTT.

The CDR3 protein is CASSIVSGANQPQHF. The CDR3, as DNA: TGTGCCAGTAGTATCGTGTCAGGGGCAAATCAGCCCCAGCATTTT. The chain joins TRBV19 to TRBJ1-5; a weak D match, TRBD1 (6 bases). V dropped 3 bases and J dropped 4 bases, with 13 bases sitting between them. The CDR3 contains 15 residues. Germline CDR1 reads LNHDA; CDR2 reads SQIVND (reference sequence).

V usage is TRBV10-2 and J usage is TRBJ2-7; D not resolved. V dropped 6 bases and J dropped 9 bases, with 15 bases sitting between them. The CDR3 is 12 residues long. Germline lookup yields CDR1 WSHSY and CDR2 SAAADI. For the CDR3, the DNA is TGCGCCAGCAGCGACCCACTGTTAGGGCAGTACTTC. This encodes CASSDPLLGQYF.

CDR3 sequence: CATSSTGTGGTEQYF. The CDR3 DNA is TGTGCCACCAGTTCCACGGGGACAGGGGGAACCGAGCAGTACTTC. The chain has TRBV24-1 and TRBJ2-7; 11 bases fit TRBD1. V was pared by 6 bases and J by 6 bases, with 9 bases of the junction left unmatched. The CDR3 contains 15 residues. CDR1 is KGHDR, CDR2 SFDVKD, per germline.

This chain's CDR3 is CAISYAPTGELFF. For the CDR3, the DNA is TGTGCCATCAGCTATGCACCCACCGGGGAGCTGTTTTTT. The chain recombines TRBV10-3 with TRBJ2-2; D is uncertain. The CDR3 covers 13 residues. Germline lookup yields CDR1 ENHRY and CDR2 SYGVKD. V was clipped by 6 bases and J by 4 bases, with 9 bases between them.

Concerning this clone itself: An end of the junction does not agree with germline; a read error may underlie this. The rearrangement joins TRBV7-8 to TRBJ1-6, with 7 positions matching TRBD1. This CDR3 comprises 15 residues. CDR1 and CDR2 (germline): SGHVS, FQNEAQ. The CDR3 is CASSLVGQYNSPPHF. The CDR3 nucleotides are TGTGCCAGCAGCCTCGTGGGACAGTATAATTCACCCCCCCACTTT.

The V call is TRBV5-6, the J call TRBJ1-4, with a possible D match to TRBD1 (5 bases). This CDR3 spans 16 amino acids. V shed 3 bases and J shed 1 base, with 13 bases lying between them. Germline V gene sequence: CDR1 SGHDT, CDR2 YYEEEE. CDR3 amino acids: CASSYSGRLTNEKLFF. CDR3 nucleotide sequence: TGTGCCAGCAGCTATTCGGGACGTTTAACTAATGAAAAACTGTTTTTT.

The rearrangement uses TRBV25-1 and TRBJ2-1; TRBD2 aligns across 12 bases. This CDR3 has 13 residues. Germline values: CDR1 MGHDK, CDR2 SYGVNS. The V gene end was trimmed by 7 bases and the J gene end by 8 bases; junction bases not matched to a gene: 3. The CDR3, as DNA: TGTGCCAGCACTAGCGGGGGGGGCTATGAGCAGTTCTTC. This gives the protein CASTSGGGYEQFF. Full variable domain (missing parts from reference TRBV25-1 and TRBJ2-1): EADIYQTPRYLVIGTGKKITLECSQTMGHDKMYWYQQDPGMELHLIHYSYGVNSTEKGDLSSESTVSRIRTEHFPLTLESARPSHTSQYLCASTSGGGYEQFFGPGTRLTVL.

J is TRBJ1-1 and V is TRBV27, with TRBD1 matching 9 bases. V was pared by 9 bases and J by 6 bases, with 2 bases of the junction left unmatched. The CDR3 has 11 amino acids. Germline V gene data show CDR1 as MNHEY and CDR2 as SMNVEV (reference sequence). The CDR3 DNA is TGTGCCAGTAGACAGGGGGCTGAAGCTTTCTTT. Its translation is CASRQGAEAFF.

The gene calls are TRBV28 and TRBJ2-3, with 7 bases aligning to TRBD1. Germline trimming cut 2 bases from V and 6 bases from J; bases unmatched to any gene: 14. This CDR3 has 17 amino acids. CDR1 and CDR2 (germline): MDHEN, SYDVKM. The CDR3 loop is CASSLTASGQPGDTQYF. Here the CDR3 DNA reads TGTGCCAGCAGTTTAACCGCCTCGGGACAGCCCGGGGATACGCAGTATTTT.

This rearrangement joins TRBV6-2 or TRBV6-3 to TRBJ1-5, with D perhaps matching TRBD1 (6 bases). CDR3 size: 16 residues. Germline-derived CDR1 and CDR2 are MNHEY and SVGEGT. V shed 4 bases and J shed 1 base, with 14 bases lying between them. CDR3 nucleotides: TGTGCCAGCAGTTTCGTCGGCAGGGGCAGCAATCAGCCCCAGCATTTT. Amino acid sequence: CASSFVGRGSNQPQHF.